This T cell receptor beta chain stems from a study of shared clonotypes between healthy human individuals. How the authors handled the data: Quality scores were absent from the junction-only immunoSEQ sequences, so filtering differed. Assay used: immunoSEQ multiplex PCR; TCRdb lists only in-frame clones, some missing. V and J calls and clone size are given by that table; D and trimming were obtained from the DNA. The sample carries millions of clones, more than 85% recorded once. Germline CDR1 reads SGDLS; CDR2 reads YYNGEE. The CDR3 is 15 residues long. V trimming: 2 bases; J trimming: 8 bases; junction bases outside the gene matches: 9. Selected positively for CCR7 and CD45RO-negative, naive CD8 cells excluded terminally differentiated effector memory CD45RA+ cells.

The J gene is TRBJ1-4, the V gene TRBV9, with 7 bases that match TRBD1. The sequenced material came from naive CD8+ T cells from PBMCs. This TCR was sampled from a man between 18 and 35 years old in good health. Some clones in this sample may be carry-over from other donors' samples. In DNA, the CDR3 is TGTGCCAGCAGCGTTGGTGTAGGGGGCGACGAAAAACTGTTTTTT. Encoded protein: CASSVGVGGDEKLFF.